This T cell receptor beta chain was sequenced in a study of T-cell reconstitution after alpha-beta-depleted transplantation in children. Researchers prepared the TCRbeta library using unique molecular identifiers, the study reports. From the PCR reads, TCRdb called clonotypes with MiXCR, one entry per CDR3 protein. Of 200,000 to 300,000 distinct CDR3 sequences listed, around 13% are singletons. This clonotype was seen at least ten times. CDR1 and CDR2 from the germline V gene are SEHNR and FQNEAQ (reference sequence). The ends were cut back, 5 bases at V and 3 bases at J, with 15 bases in the middle. This CDR3 comprises 15 residues.

The V gene is TRBV7-9, the J gene TRBJ2-3; D call uncertain. This sequence originates from a human donor who donated a stem cell graft to a child with acute lymphoblastic leukemia. Sequenced here: PBMCs from the stem cell graft donor, sampled from the stem cell graft. CDR3 region: CASSPAGRATDTQYF. The CDR3 coding sequence is TGTGCCAGCAGCCCCGCTGGAAGGGCAACAGATACGCAGTATTTT.